This T cell receptor (beta chain) originates from a study of human T cells and chemical hapten exposure. In this sample, this clonotype turned up many times. Each CDR3 protein gets one entry after TCRdb re-called the RACE reads with MiXCR. Here the sample spans around 75,000 distinct CDR3 sequences, roughly 10% being singletons. The time point was: patch test 1, 2 weeks after DPC sensitization. The treatment here: therapeutic diphenylcyclopropenone sensitization with weekly scalp DPC. Unmatched junction bases numbered 5, after V lost 0 bases and J lost 4 bases. CDR3 length: 15 residues. Germline CDR1 and CDR2: DFQATT and SNEGSKA (reference sequence).

This TCR derives from a woman aged 55-70 years with alopecia areata. Some clones in this sample may be carry-over from other donors' samples. The chain couples TRBV20-1 to TRBJ2-3; 9 positions agree with TRBD2. The material was whole blood, obtained in connection with sensitization to the hapten diphenylcyclopropenone (DPC). In DNA, the CDR3 is TGCAGTGCTAGAGACGCTAGCGGGGAGGCAGATACGCAGTATTTT. It encodes CSARDASGEADTQYF.